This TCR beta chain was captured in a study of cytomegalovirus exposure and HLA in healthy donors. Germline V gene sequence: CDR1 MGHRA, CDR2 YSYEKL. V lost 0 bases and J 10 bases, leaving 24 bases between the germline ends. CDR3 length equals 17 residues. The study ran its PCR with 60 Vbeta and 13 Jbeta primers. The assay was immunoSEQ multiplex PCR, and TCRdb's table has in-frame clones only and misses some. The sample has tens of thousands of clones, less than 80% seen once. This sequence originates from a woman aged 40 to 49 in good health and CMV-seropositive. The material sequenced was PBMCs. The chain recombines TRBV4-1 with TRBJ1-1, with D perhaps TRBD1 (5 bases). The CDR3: CASSQEGAGRLRIRAFF. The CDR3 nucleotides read TGCGCCAGCAGCCAAGAAGGGGCAGGTCGCCTAAGAATTAGAGCTTTCTTT.